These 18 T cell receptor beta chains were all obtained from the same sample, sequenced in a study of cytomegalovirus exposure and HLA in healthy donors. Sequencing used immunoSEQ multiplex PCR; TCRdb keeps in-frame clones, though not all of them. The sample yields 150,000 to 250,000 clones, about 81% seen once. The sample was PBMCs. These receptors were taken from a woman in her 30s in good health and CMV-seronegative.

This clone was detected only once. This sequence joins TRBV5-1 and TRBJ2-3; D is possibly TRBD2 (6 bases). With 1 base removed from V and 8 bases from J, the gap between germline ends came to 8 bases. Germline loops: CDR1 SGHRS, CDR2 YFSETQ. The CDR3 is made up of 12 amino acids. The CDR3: CASSLKTSTQYF. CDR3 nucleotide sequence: TGCGCCAGCAGCTTGAAGACTAGTACGCAGTATTTT. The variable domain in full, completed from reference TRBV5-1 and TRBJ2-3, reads KAGVTQTPRYLIKTRGQQVTLSCSPISGHRSVSWYQQTPGQGLQFLFEYFSETQRNKGNFPGRFSGRQFSNSRSEMNVSTLELGDSALYLCASSLKTSTQYFGPGTRLTVL.

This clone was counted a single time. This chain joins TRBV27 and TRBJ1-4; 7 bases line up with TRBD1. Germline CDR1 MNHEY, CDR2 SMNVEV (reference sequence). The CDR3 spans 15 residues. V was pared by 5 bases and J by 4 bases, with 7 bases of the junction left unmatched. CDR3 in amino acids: CASSRLGTVNEKLFF. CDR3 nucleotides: TGTGCCAGCAGTCGCTTGGGGACAGTTAATGAAAAACTGTTTTTT.

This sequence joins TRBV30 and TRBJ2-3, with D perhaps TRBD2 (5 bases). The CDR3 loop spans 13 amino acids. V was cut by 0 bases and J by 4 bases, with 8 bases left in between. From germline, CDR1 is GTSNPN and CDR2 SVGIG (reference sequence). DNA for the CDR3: TGTGCCTGGAGTGTATACGGGGCAGATACGCAGTATTTT. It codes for CAWSVYGADTQYF.

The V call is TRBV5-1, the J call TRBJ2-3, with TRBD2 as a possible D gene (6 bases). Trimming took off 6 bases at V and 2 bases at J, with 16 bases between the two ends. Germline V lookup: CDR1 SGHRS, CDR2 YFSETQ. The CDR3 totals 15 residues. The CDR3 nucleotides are TGCGCCAGCACCGTCATGACGGGAGACACAGATACGCAGTATTTT. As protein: CASTVMTGDTDTQYF.

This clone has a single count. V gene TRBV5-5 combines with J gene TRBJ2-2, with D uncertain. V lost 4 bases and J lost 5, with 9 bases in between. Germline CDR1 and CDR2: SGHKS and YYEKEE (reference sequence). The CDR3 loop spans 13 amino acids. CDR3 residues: CASSLEWTGELFF. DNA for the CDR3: TGTGCCAGCAGCCTAGAGTGGACCGGGGAGCTGTTTTTT.

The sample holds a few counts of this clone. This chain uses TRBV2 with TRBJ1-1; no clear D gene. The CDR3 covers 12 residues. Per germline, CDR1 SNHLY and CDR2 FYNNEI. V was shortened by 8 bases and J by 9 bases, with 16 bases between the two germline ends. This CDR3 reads CASAGPESKAFF. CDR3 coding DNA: TGTGCCAGCGCGGGCCCCGAGTCTAAAGCTTTCTTT.

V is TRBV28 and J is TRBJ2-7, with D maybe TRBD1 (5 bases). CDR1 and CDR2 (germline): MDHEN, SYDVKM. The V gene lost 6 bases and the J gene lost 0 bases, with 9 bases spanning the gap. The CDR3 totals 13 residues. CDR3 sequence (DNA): TGTGCCAGCAGGGACAAGAGCTCCTACGAGCAGTACTTC. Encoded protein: CASRDKSSYEQYF.

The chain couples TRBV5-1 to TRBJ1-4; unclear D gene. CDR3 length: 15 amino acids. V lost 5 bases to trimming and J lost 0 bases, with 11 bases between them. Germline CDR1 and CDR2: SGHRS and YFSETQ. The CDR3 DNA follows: TGCGCCAGCAGGATTGAGCCGGCAACTAATGAAAAACTGTTTTTT. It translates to CASRIEPATNEKLFF.

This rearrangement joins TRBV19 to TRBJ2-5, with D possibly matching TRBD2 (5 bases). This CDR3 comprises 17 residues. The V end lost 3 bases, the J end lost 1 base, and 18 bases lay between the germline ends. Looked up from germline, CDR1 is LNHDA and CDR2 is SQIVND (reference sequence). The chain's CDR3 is CASSIRPGNWAQETQYF. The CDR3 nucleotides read TGTGCCAGTAGTATTCGGCCCGGGAATTGGGCCCAAGAGACCCAGTACTTC. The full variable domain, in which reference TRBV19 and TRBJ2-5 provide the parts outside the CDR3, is DGGITQSPKYLFRKEGQNVTLSCEQNLNHDAMYWYRQDPGQGLRLIYYSQIVNDFQKGDIAEGYSVSREKKESFPLTVTSAQKNPTAFYLCASSIRPGNWAQETQYFGPGTRLLVL.

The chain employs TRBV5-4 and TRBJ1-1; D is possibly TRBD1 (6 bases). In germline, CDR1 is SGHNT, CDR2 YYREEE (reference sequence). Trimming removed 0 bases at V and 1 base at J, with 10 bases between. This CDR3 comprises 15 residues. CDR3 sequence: CASSLDQGRNTEAFF. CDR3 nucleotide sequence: TGTGCCAGCAGCTTGGATCAGGGGAGGAACACTGAAGCTTTCTTT.

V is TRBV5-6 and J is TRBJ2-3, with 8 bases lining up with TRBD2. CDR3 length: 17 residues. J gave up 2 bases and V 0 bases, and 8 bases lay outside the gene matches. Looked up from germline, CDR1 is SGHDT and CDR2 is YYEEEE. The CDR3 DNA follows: TGTGCCAGCAGCTTGGGGCTAGCGGGTAAATTCACAGATACGCAGTATTTT. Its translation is CASSLGLAGKFTDTQYF.

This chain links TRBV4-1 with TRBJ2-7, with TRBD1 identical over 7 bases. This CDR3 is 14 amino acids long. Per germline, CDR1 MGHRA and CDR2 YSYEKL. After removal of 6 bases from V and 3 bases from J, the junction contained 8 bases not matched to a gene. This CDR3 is CASSLTGEVYEQYF. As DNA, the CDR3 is TGCGCCAGCAGTCTAACAGGGGAAGTCTACGAGCAGTACTTC.

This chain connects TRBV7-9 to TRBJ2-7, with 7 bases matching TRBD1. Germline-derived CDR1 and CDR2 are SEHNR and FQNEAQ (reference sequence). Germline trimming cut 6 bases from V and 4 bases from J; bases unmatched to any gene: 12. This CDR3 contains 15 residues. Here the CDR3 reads CASSPLVGGAYEQYF. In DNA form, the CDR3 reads TGTGCCAGCAGTCCCCTCGTAGGGGGCGCATACGAGCAGTACTTC.

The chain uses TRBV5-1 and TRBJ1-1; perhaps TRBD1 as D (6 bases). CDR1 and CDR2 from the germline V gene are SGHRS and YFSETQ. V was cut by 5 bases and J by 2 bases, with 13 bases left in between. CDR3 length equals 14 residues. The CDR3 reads CASRAGGSNTEAFF. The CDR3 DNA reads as TGCGCCAGCAGGGCGGGGGGCTCTAACACTGAAGCTTTCTTT.

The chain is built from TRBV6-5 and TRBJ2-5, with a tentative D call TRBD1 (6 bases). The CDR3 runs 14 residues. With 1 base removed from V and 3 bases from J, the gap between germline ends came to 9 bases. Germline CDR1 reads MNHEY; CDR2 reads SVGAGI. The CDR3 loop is CASSYFQGKETQYF. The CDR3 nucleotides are TGTGCCAGCAGTTACTTCCAGGGGAAAGAGACCCAGTACTTC.

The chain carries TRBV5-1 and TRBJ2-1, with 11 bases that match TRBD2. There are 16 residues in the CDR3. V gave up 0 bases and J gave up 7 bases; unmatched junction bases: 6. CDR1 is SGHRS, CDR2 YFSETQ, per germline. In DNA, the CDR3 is TGCGCCAGCAGCTTGGAACTAGCGGGGGCAAATAATGAGCAGTTCTTC. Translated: CASSLELAGANNEQFF. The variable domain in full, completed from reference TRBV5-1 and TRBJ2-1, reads KAGVTQTPRYLIKTRGQQVTLSCSPISGHRSVSWYQQTPGQGLQFLFEYFSETQRNKGNFPGRFSGRQFSNSRSEMNVSTLELGDSALYLCASSLELAGANNEQFFGPGTRLTVL.

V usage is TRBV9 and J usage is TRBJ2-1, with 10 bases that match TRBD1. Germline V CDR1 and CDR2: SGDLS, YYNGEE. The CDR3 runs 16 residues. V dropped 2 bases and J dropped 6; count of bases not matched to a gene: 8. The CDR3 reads CASSVLTGTGVNEQFF. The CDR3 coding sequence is TGTGCCAGCAGCGTCCTCACCGGGACAGGGGTCAATGAGCAGTTCTTC.

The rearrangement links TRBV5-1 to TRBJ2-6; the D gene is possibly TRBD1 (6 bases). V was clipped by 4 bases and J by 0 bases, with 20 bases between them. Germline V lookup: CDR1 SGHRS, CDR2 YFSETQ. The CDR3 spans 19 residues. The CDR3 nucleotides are TGCGCCAGCAGCCACGGACAGCGACCCCCCTCCTCTGGGGCCAACGTCCTGACTTTC. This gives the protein CASSHGQRPPSSGANVLTF. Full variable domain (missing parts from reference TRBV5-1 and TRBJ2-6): KAGVTQTPRYLIKTRGQQVTLSCSPISGHRSVSWYQQTPGQGLQFLFEYFSETQRNKGNFPGRFSGRQFSNSRSEMNVSTLELGDSALYLCASSHGQRPPSSGANVLTFGAGSRLTVL.